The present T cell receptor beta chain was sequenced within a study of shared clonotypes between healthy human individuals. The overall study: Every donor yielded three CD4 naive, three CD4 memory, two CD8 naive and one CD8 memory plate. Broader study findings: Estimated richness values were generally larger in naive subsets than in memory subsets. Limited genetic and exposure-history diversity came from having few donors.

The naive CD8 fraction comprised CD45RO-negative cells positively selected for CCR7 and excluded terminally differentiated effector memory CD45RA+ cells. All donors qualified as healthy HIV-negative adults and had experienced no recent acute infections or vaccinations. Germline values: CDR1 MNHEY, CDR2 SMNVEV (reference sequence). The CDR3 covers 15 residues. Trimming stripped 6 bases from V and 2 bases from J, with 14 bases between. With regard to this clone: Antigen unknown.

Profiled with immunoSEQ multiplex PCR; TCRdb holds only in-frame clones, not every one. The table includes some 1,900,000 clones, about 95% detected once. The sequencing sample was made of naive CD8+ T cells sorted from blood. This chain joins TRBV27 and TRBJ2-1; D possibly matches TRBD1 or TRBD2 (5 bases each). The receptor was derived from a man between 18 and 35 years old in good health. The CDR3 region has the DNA TGTGCCAGCAGAGACGGGACGACAGCCTACAATGAGCAGTTCTTC. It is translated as CASRDGTTAYNEQFF.